This T cell receptor (beta chain) was identified during a study of cytomegalovirus exposure and HLA in healthy donors. Researchers ran the PCR with 60 Vbeta and 13 Jbeta primers. Only in-frame clones appear in the TCRdb table, and some are missing; sequencing was by immunoSEQ multiplex PCR. The repertoire holds about 200,000 clones, with 70% to 85% as singletons. For this clone: The target antigen is unknown.

General study points: Within the data, a cluster of highly shared sequence variants was likely a sequencing artifact.

The CDR3 consists of 14 residues. V lost 1 base and J lost 5; bases outside the gene matches: 5. Germline V lookup: CDR1 KGHSH, CDR2 LQKENI. The clonotype was recovered from a male donor in good health and CMV-seronegative. The rearrangement uses TRBV18 and TRBJ2-7; TRBD1 agrees at 7 bases. Specimen: PBMCs. Here the CDR3 reads CASSPQGAGNEQYF. The DNA of the CDR3 is TGTGCCAGCTCACCACAGGGGGCCGGCAACGAGCAGTACTTC.